A selection of T cell receptor beta chains follows, all from one sample in a study of blood T cells in healthy people across ages. TCRdb reanalysed the 5' RACE reads using MiXCR and keeps one entry per CDR3 protein. The data show about 730,000 distinct CDR3 sequences, with 35% to 45% seen just once and about 20% held by the top ten. Sequenced: blood. The receptors shown here come from a woman aged 55-69 years in good health. Each CDR3 is given with its conserved first and last residue. The D gene is left open where the match is weak. Clone sizes are given selectively: once, few, many, or a class where the clone is expanded.

j_gene,d_gene,v_gene,abundance,CDR3nt,CDR3aa
TRBJ2-5,TRBD2,TRBV7-3,few,TGTGCCAGCAGCCCTAGCGGGAGGGCCCAAGAGACCCAGTACTTC,CASSPSGRAQETQYF
TRBJ2-5,-,TRBV10-3,-,TGTGCCATCAATGGGCGTCCCCAAGAGACCCAGTACTTC,CAINGRPQETQYF
TRBJ1-1,-,TRBV5-1,-,TGCGCCAGCAGCTCCCAATTGGAAGCTTTCTTT,CASSSQLEAFF
TRBJ2-1,TRBD1,TRBV5-1,many,TGCGCCAGCAGCTACGGGACAGGGACCTACAATGAGCAGTTCTTC,CASSYGTGTYNEQFF
TRBJ2-3,-,TRBV7-3,-,TGTGCCAGCAGCCGGTCCCTCCGGGGAAGCACAGATACGCAGTATTTT,CASSRSLRGSTDTQYF
TRBJ2-5,TRBD1,TRBV6-1,few,TGTGCCAGCAGCTTTGGGACAGGGGATGCGGAGACCCAGTACTTC,CASSFGTGDAETQYF
TRBJ2-7,-,TRBV2,-,TGTGCCAGCTTCCAGGACAGCTCCTTCTCTAAGAAGCAGTACTTC,CASFQDSSFSKKQYF
TRBJ2-1,-,TRBV2,-,TGTGCCAGCAAGCAGGGGAACAATGAGCAGTTCTTC,CASKQGNNEQFF
TRBJ2-1,TRBD2,TRBV30,-,TGTGCCTGGGCCGGACTAGCGGCTTACAATAAGCAGTTCTTC,CAWAGLAAYNKQFF
TRBJ2-7,-,TRBV4-3,few,TGCGCCAGCAGCCAAGGTCGATCGGGCTCCTACGAGCAGTACTTC,CASSQGRSGSYEQYF
TRBJ2-5,-,TRBV4-1,-,TGCGCCAGCAGCCAGGACTCCTGGACCAGCATCGAGACCCAGTACTTC,CASSQDSWTSIETQYF
TRBJ2-1,TRBD1,TRBV3-1,once,TGTGCCAGCAGCCACGCCGGGACAGGGTACAATGAGCAGTTCTTC,CASSHAGTGYNEQFF
TRBJ1-2,-,TRBV20-1,-,TGCAGTGCACGTGAGGGGGACGAGGTCTATGGCTACACCTTC,CSAREGDEVYGYTF
TRBJ2-7,-,TRBV24-1,few,TGTGCCACCAGTGGGGAGAGTGTCGACGAGCAGTACTTC,CATSGESVDEQYF
TRBJ2-5,TRBD2,TRBV27,many,TGTGCCAGCAGTTTTAGCGGGGGGGCGCAAGAGACCCAGTACTTC,CASSFSGGAQETQYF
TRBJ1-2,TRBD1,TRBV10-3,few,TGTGCCATCAGTGAGTCGTCAGGGGGGGATGGCTACACCTTC,CAISESSGGDGYTF
TRBJ1-5,-,TRBV2,-,TGTGCCAGCAGTTCCCAAGGAAACAATCAGCCCCAGCATTTT,CASSSQGNNQPQHF
TRBJ2-2,TRBD2,TRBV5-4,-,TGTGCCAGCAGCTTGGGTTGGAGCGGGAGCACCGGGGAGCTGTTTTTT,CASSLGWSGSTGELFF
TRBJ1-1,-,TRBV27,many,TGTGCCAGCAGCTCCCCCGTAGGGGAGGACACTGAAGCTTTCTTT,CASSSPVGEDTEAFF
TRBJ2-3,-,TRBV2,few,TGTGCCAGCAGTGTGGGGGAGAGGACAGATACGCAGTATTTT,CASSVGERTDTQYF
TRBJ2-1,TRBD2,TRBV7-9,-,TGTGCCAGCAACGGGGCGGGGGGGTATCCCAATGAGCAGTTCTTC,CASNGAGGYPNEQFF
TRBJ2-1,-,TRBV20-1,few,TGCAGTGCTAGAGAGGGGGGTCGCCACCCAATCGATGAGCAGTTCTTC,CSAREGGRHPIDEQFF
TRBJ1-1,-,TRBV3-1,few,TGTGCCAGCAGCCCCTTGGGCTCGGGCACTGAAGCTTTCTTT,CASSPLGSGTEAFF
TRBJ2-1,TRBD2,TRBV3-1,-,TGTGCCAGCAGCCTCAGCGGGAGCCCCTACAATGAGCAGTTCTTC,CASSLSGSPYNEQFF
TRBJ2-3,TRBD2,TRBV9,-,TGTGCCAGCAGCCGTACCGAACTAGCGGATTTCACAGATACGCAGTATTTT,CASSRTELADFTDTQYF
TRBJ1-6,TRBD1,TRBV7-8,-,TGTGCCAGCAGCGTAGAAGGGCCAGGGGGCAGTTCACCCCTCCACTTT,CASSVEGPGGSSPLHF
TRBJ1-2,TRBD1,TRBV19,once,TGTGCCAGTACCCCCGGACAGGGGAACTCCCACCTTGAGGGCTACACCTTC,CASTPGQGNSHLEGYTF
TRBJ2-1,-,TRBV5-8,few,TGTGCCAGCAGCTTGGGGCAGGGAGGAGTCAATGAGCAGTTCTTC,CASSLGQGGVNEQFF
TRBJ2-7,-,TRBV12-3/TRBV12-4,few,TGTGCCAGCAGGCTGGGCGTACAGGGTTCGAACGAGCAGTACTTC,CASRLGVQGSNEQYF
TRBJ2-5,-,TRBV5-1,few,TGCGCCAGCAGCTTGCAGGGGATGGAGACCCAGTACTTC,CASSLQGMETQYF
TRBJ2-5,-,TRBV20-1,-,TGCAGTGCTAGAGATAACCCAGCAGTCGAGACCCAGTACTTC,CSARDNPAVETQYF
TRBJ2-1,-,TRBV10-1,-,TGCGCCAGCAGTGAGTCCGACTACGAGCAGTTCTTC,CASSESDYEQFF
TRBJ2-7,TRBD1,TRBV5-1,many,TGCGCCAGCAGCATGACAGGGGGTAACTACGAGCAGTACTTC,CASSMTGGNYEQYF
TRBJ2-1,-,TRBV29-1,-,TGCAGCGTTGGGACTGGGGGCGGGAATGAGCAGTTCTTC,CSVGTGGGNEQFF
TRBJ1-2,TRBD1,TRBV27,few,TGTGCCAGCAGTTCGGCGGGACAGGGTTATGGCTACACCTTC,CASSSAGQGYGYTF
TRBJ2-5,-,TRBV9,-,TGTGCCAGCAGCCCAAGCAGCTTCCAAGAGACCCAGTACTTC,CASSPSSFQETQYF
TRBJ2-1,TRBD2,TRBV20-1,-,TGCAGTGCTCCAGGGACTAGCGGGGGGCTCGGGGATGAGCAGTTCTTC,CSAPGTSGGLGDEQFF
TRBJ2-1,-,TRBV7-2,-,TGTGCCAGCAGCTGGTCTACCGGCTCCTACAATGAGCAGTTCTTC,CASSWSTGSYNEQFF
TRBJ2-7,-,TRBV4-2,-,TGTGCCAGCAGCCCATTAACGGGGGCGGGGGCTAAGGCCCAGTACTTC,CASSPLTGAGAKAQYF
TRBJ1-2,-,TRBV7-2,once,TGTGCCAGCAGCTTAGAGACAAATAACTATGGCTACACCTTC,CASSLETNNYGYTF
TRBJ1-2,-,TRBV15,-,TGTGCCACCAGCAGAGATCGGCAAACTATCGGCTACACCTTC,CATSRDRQTIGYTF
TRBJ2-3,TRBD2,TRBV7-9,few,TGTGCCAGCAGCTCCTCAATGTCTAGCGGGAGGGCAGATACGCAGTATTTT,CASSSSMSSGRADTQYF
TRBJ2-1,TRBD2,TRBV20-1,-,TGCAGTGCTAAGACTAGCGGATCGGGGGTCTACAATGAGCAGTTCTTC,CSAKTSGSGVYNEQFF
TRBJ2-3,TRBD2,TRBV4-3,-,TGCGCCAGCGGCCAAGCTCTGGGACTAGCGGGAAAAGGTACGCAGTATTTT,CASGQALGLAGKGTQYF
TRBJ2-5,TRBD2,TRBV15,few,TGTGCCACCAGCAGAGCACTAGCGGAAGAGACCCAGTACTTC,CATSRALAEETQYF
TRBJ2-3,TRBD2,TRBV20-1,few,TGCAGTGCTAGAATACTAGCGGGAGTAGATACGCAGTATTTT,CSARILAGVDTQYF
TRBJ1-5,-,TRBV12-3/TRBV12-4,-,TGTGCCAGCAGTTTTGGACCGACAGTCTTAAGGGTTAGCAATCAGCCCCAGCATTTT,CASSFGPTVLRVSNQPQHF
TRBJ2-1,-,TRBV9,-,TGTGCCAGCAGCGTAGTTGGGGGCGATCGCTGGGAGCAGTTCTTC,CASSVVGGDRWEQFF
TRBJ2-5,-,TRBV11-2,few,TGTGCCAGCACCCGGGACCTACTCGGGGAGACCCAGTACTTC,CASTRDLLGETQYF
TRBJ2-7,TRBD2,TRBV5-1,many,TGCGCCAGCAGCTCGGGGGGAGGCTACGAGCAGTACTTC,CASSSGGGYEQYF
TRBJ2-1,-,TRBV20-1,-,TGCAGTGCTAGAGCTCGCAATTCTCCGGAGACCCAGTTCTTC,CSARARNSPETQFF
TRBJ1-5,TRBD1,TRBV7-6,-,TGTGCCAGCAGCGCCGGGACAGGGAGCAATCAGCCCCAGCATTTT,CASSAGTGSNQPQHF
TRBJ2-7,TRBD2,TRBV20-1,many,TGCAGTGCTAGACTAGCGGGCTCCTACGAGCAGTACTTC,CSARLAGSYEQYF
TRBJ2-4,-,TRBV3-1,-,TGTGCCAGCAGCCATACGGGGAGGGCCAAAAACATTCAGTACTTC,CASSHTGRAKNIQYF
TRBJ2-7,TRBD1,TRBV9,-,TGTGCCAGCAGCGTAGTAGGGACAGGGGACGCCGAGCAGTACTTC,CASSVVGTGDAEQYF
TRBJ2-3,-,TRBV10-3,many,TGTGCCTCCGGGGGCGGAGTCACAGATACGCAGTATTTT,CASGGGVTDTQYF
TRBJ2-1,-,TRBV9,-,TGTGCCAGCAGCCCCACCTCGGGGTCCCGCGAGCAGTTCTTC,CASSPTSGSREQFF